This T cell receptor beta chain was sequenced for a study of shared clonotypes between healthy human individuals. Broader study findings: Sequencing depth was predicted to influence how clonotypes are shared among donors.

This clone showed up just once. No antigen is known for it. This specimen includes other DNA sequences encoding the same CDR3. The germline CDR1 and CDR2 sequences are SQVTM and ANQGSEA. V shed 2 bases and J shed 1 base, with 5 bases lying between them. The CDR3 spans 12 residues. Sorted-subset replicate PCRs used roughly 210 ng of genomic DNA. This amount corresponded to about 29,000 T cell genomes. Sequencing used immunoSEQ multiplex PCR; TCRdb keeps in-frame clones, though not all of them. The sample includes about 980,000 clones, roughly 72% seen only once; the top ten take approximately 1.5%. The TCR comes from a man between 18 and 35 years old in good health. This chain links TRBV29-1 with TRBJ1-2, with unresolved D. The sequenced sample consisted of memory CD4+ T cells sorted from blood. As for subset: CD45RA-negative fraction. CDR3 coding DNA: TGCAGCGTTGAATCGCGTAACTATGGCTACACCTTC. It specifies CSVESRNYGYTF.